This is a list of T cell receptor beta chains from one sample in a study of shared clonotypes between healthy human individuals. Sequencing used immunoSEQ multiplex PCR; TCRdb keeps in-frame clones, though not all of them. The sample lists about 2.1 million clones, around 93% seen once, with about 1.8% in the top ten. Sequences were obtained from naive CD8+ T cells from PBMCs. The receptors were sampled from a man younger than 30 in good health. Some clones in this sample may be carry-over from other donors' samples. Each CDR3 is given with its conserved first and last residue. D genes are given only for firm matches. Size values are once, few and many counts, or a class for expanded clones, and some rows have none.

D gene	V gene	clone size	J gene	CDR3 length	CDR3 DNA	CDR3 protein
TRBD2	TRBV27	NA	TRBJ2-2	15	TGTGCCAGCAGTTTCATGCTAGCGGGACCCGGGGAGCTGTTTTTT	CASSFMLAGPGELFF
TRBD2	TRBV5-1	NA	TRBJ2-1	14	TGCGCCAGCACGGTCACTAGCGGGCCCAATGAGCAGTTCTTC	CASTVTSGPNEQFF
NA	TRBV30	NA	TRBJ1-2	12	TGTGCCTGGAGTGGGACAGACTATGGCTACACCTTC	CAWSGTDYGYTF
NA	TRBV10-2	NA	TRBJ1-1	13	TGCGCCAGCAGTGCCTACATCAACACTGAAGCTTTCTTT	CASSAYINTEAFF
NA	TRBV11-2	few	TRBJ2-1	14	TGTGCCAGCAGCTTCGGCGCCCCGGAGGATGAGCAGTTCTTC	CASSFGAPEDEQFF
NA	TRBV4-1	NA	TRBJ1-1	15	TGCGCCAGCAGCCAAGGGGTCCATGGTTCCGCTGAAGCTTTCTTT	CASSQGVHGSAEAFF
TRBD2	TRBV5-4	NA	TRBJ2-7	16	TGTGCCAGCAGCGAGCGGACTAGCGGGAGTCTCGACGAGCAGTACTTC	CASSERTSGSLDEQYF
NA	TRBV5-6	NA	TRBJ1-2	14	TGTGCCAGCAGCTTGGCAAGGGCGGGGTATGGCTACACCTTC	CASSLARAGYGYTF
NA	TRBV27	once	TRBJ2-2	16	TGTGCCAGCAGTTTACTAACGATTGCAGGGGTCGGGGAGCTGTTTTTT	CASSLLTIAGVGELFF
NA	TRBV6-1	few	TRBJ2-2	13	TGTGCCAGCAGTCGGGCTTACACCGGGGAGCTGTTTTTT	CASSRAYTGELFF
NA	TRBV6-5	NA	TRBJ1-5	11	TGTGCCAGCAGGGGCCCTTTGGCCCAGCATTTT	CASRGPLAQHF
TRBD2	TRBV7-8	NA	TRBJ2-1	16	TGTGCCAGCAGCTCCTCACTAGCGGTTCTATACAATGAGCAGTTCTTC	CASSSSLAVLYNEQFF
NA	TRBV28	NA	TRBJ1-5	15	TGTGCCAGCAGTTTATCCCAGCTGGGCAATCAGCCCCAGCATTTT	CASSLSQLGNQPQHF
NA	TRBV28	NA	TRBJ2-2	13	TGTGCCAGCAGTTTCCCCTTGGGCGGGGAGCTGTTTTTT	CASSFPLGGELFF
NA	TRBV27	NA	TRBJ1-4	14	TGTGCCAGCAGTTTTTGGGGGGAGGATGAAAAACTGTTTTTT	CASSFWGEDEKLFF
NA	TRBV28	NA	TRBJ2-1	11	TGTGCCAGCAGAAAAAACAATGAGCAGTTCTTC	CASRKNNEQFF
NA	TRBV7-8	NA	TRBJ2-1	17	TGTGCCAGCAGCCCACGCTCAGGGGTGGGGGCCTACAATGAGCAGTTCTTC	CASSPRSGVGAYNEQFF
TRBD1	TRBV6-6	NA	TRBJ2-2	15	TGTGCCAGCAGAGACAGGGGGCTCAGCACCGGGGAGCTGTTTTTT	CASRDRGLSTGELFF
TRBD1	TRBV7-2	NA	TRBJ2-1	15	TGTGCCAGCAGCTCGGACAGGGGTCCCTACAATGAGCAGTTCTTC	CASSSDRGPYNEQFF
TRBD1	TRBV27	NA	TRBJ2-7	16	TGTGCCAGCAGTACAACCGGGACAGGGGCCTTCTACGAGCAGTACTTC	CASSTTGTGAFYEQYF
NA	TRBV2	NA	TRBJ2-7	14	TGTGCCAGCAGTGAAGAGTGGGGCCCCCAGGCGAAGGACTTC	CASSEEWGPQAKDF
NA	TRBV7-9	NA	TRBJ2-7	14	TGTGCCAGCAGCCTCCGGGACCACACCTACGAGCAGTACTTC	CASSLRDHTYEQYF
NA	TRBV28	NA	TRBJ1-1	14	TGTGCCAGCAGTACGACATTTAAGGGGACTGAAGCTTTCTTT	CASSTTFKGTEAFF
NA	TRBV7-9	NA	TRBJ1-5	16	TGTGCCAGCAGCGATACTCCGGGACTGACCAATCAGCCCCAGCATTTT	CASSDTPGLTNQPQHF
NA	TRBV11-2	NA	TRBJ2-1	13	TGTGCCAGCAGCCAATGGACAGCTAATGAGCAGTTCTTC	CASSQWTANEQFF
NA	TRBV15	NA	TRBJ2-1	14	TGTGCCACCAGCAAGCCGGGAGTCCCCAATGAGCAGTTCTTC	CATSKPGVPNEQFF
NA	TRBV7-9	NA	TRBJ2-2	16	TGTGCCAGCAGCCCCAGACACCCCCTGAACACCGGGGAGCTGTTTTTT	CASSPRHPLNTGELFF
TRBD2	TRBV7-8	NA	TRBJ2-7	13	TGTGCCAGCAGCCTAGCGGGGCGCCACGAGCAGTACTTC	CASSLAGRHEQYF
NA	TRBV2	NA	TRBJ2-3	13	TGTGCCAGCCTGGCGGGGAATGAAGATACGCAGTATTTT	CASLAGNEDTQYF
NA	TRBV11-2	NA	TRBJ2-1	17	TGTGCCAGCAGCTTTGGCCCCCTTATGACCGGCGTGAATGAGCAGTTCTTC	CASSFGPLMTGVNEQFF
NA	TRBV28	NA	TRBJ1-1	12	TGTGCCAGCAGCTACCGGGGAACAGAAGCTTTCTTT	CASSYRGTEAFF
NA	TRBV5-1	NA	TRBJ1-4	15	TGCGCCAGCAGCCCCGGAGGGGGGACTAATGAAAAACTGTTTTTT	CASSPGGGTNEKLFF
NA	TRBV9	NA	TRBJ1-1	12	TGTGCCAGCAGCGGGGGAGTGGCTGAAGCTTTCTTT	CASSGGVAEAFF
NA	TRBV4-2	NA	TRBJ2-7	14	TGTGCCAGCAGCCAAGTTGGGGGGTCCAACGAGCAGTACTTC	CASSQVGGSNEQYF
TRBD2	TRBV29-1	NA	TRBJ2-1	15	TGCAGCGCTCCGACCCTAGCGGGGGAATACAATGAGCAGTTCTTC	CSAPTLAGEYNEQFF
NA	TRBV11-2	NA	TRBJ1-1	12	TGTGCCAGCAGAGGCACCAACACTGAAGCTTTCTTT	CASRGTNTEAFF
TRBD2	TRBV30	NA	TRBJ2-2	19	TGTGCCTGGAGTCGGCTCCCAAGCTCAATAGCGGGATTGTTCGGGGAGCTGTTTTTT	CAWSRLPSSIAGLFGELFF
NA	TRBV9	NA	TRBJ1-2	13	TGTGCCAGCAGTGCCCGAGAAGGCTATGGCTACACCTTC	CASSAREGYGYTF
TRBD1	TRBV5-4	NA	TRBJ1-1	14	TGTGCCAGCAGCTTCAGGGGGGGGAGCACTGAAGCTTTCTTT	CASSFRGGSTEAFF
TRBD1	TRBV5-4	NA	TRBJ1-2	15	TGTGCCAGCAGCTTCCTAGGGGGCGGAGGCTATGGCTACACCTTC	CASSFLGGGGYGYTF
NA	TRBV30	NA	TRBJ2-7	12	TGTGCCTGGAGTTTCGATATCTACGAGCAGTACTTC	CAWSFDIYEQYF
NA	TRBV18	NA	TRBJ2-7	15	TGTGCCAGCTCACCGGATGGAGGGGTCCCCTACGAGCAGTACTTC	CASSPDGGVPYEQYF
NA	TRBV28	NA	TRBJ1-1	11	TGTGGAACCGGGGAGGGCACTGAAGCTTTCTTT	CGTGEGTEAFF
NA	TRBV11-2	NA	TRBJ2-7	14	TGTGCCAGCAGCTTAGGTCTAGCGACCTACGAGCAGTACTTC	CASSLGLATYEQYF
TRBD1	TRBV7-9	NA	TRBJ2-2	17	TGTGCCAGCAGCCGACCGCGGACAGGAGAGAACACCGGGGAGCTGTTTTTT	CASSRPRTGENTGELFF
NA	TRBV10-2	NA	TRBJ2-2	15	TGCGCCAGCAGTGAGTCCCTAGTAGGCACCGGGGAGCTGTTTTTT	CASSESLVGTGELFF
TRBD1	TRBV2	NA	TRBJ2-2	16	TGTGCCACAAGGGACAGGGGATCTCCTAACACCGGGGAGCTGTTTTTT	CATRDRGSPNTGELFF
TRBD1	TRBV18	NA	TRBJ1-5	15	TGTGCCAGCTCGCCCGGGACAGCTTCAAATCAGCCCCAGCATTTT	CASSPGTASNQPQHF
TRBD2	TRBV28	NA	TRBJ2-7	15	TGTGCCAGCACTGGACTTAGCGGGAGCTCCTACGAGCAGTACTTC	CASTGLSGSSYEQYF
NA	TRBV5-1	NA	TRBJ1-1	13	TGCGCCAGCAGCTTGGGGGGTTCGCGCGAAGCTTTCTTT	CASSLGGSREAFF
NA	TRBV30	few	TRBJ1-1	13	TGTGCCTCTACAGTCAGTCCGAACACTGAAGCTTTCTTT	CASTVSPNTEAFF
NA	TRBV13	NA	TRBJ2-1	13	TGTGCCAGCAGCTTAGAGTCGGCTAATGAGCAGTTCTTC	CASSLESANEQFF
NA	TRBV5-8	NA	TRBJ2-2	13	TGTGGCCGTCCAGGGGCGAACACCGGGGAGCTGTTTTTT	CGRPGANTGELFF
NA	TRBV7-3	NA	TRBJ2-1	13	TGTGCCAGCAGCCTCGGTCCCTACAATGAGCAGTTCTTC	CASSLGPYNEQFF
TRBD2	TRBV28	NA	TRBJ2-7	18	TGTGCCAGCAGTTTATCTCCGGCTAGCGGAGTGCTGGCCTACGAGCAGTACTTC	CASSLSPASGVLAYEQYF
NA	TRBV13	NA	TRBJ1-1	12	TGTGCCAGCAGCCCCGGGAGGGGGGTGGCTTTCTTT	CASSPGRGVAFF
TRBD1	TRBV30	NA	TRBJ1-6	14	TGTGCCTGGAGTGTACAGGGGGATAATTCACCCCTCCACTTT	CAWSVQGDNSPLHF
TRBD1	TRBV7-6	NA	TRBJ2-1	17	TGTGCCAGCAGCTATGAGGGGGCAGGGGGCCCCTACAATGAGCAGTTCTTC	CASSYEGAGGPYNEQFF
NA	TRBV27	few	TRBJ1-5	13	TGTGCCAGCAGTTTGATTAGCAATCAGCCCCAGCATTTT	CASSLISNQPQHF
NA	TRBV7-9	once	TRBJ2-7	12	TGTGCCAGCAGTTACCAGGGGCACGAGCAGTACTTC	CASSYQGHEQYF